The clone carrying this T cell receptor beta chain was seen just once. The sample comes from a study of shared T cell receptors in the human thymus. The data were produced by immunoSEQ multiplex PCR, yet TCRdb's version contains in-frame clones alone and is incomplete. There are hundreds of thousands of clones in the sample; roughly 85% occur only once, and over 0.008% lies in the top ten. CDR1 is LNHDA, CDR2 SQIVND, per germline (reference sequence). V was cut by 3 bases and J by 4 bases, with 12 bases left in between. CDR3 length: 15 amino acids. This sample was shared with a second study, whose subject was human thymus T cells. In that study: Thymic resections from corrective heart surgery supplied the tissue.

The TCR comes from a girl less than two years old with a congenital heart defect. Sequences were obtained from thymocytes. This rearrangement joins TRBV19 to TRBJ1-4, with TRBD1 as a possible D gene (5 bases). The CDR3 is CASSIRTGLNEKLFF. In DNA form, the CDR3 reads TGTGCCAGTAGTATCCGAACAGGCCTTAATGAAAAACTGTTTTTT.